This TCR beta chain was documented in a study of CD8+ T cells in alopecia areata. Study outcomes and limitations: Normal skin's resident alphabeta T cells are also sequenced in scalp samples.

In germline, CDR1 is MGHDK, CDR2 SYGVNS. V shed 6 bases and J 6 bases; nucleotides not matched to a gene: 7. This CDR3 has 13 residues. TCR sequencing used cDNA made by reverse transcription of extracted RNA. Profiled with immunoSEQ multiplex PCR; TCRdb holds only in-frame clones, not every one. The sample contains about 150,000 clones, around 58% of which appear only once. About this clone: No antigen is known for it.

V and J are TRBV25-1 and TRBJ1-2; 7 bases are shared with TRBD1. The TCR comes from a human donor with alopecia areata. The source material was CD4+ T cells sorted from blood, sampled at week 0. CDR3 sequence (DNA): TGTGCCAGCAGCGTCGACAGGGTCGATGGCTACACCTTC. Encoded protein: CASSVDRVDGYTF.